The present TCR beta chain was sequenced within a study of cytomegalovirus exposure and HLA in healthy donors. Whole-study context: The early release's HLA-typed donors yielded 80 million to 95 million unique TCRs.

Germline V gene lookup returns CDR1 SGHDN and CDR2 FVKESK. The V end lost 0 bases, the J end lost 5 bases, and 18 bases lay between the germline ends. The CDR3 sequence is 17 residues long. 13 Jbeta primers and 60 Vbeta primers were used for the PCR. Here immunoSEQ multiplex PCR was the method, and the copy in TCRdb shows in-frame clones only, minus some. The data show about 100,000 clones, 79% seen once. General observations from the study: In a later analysis, an Asian-associated ancestry cluster reportedly showed fewer N-insertions than the roughly 710-donor mean.

This clone came up once. The antigen remains unidentified. Sequences were obtained from PBMCs. J is TRBJ2-3 and V is TRBV14; D is undetermined. The clonotype originates from a middle-aged woman in good health and CMV-seronegative. CDR3 residues: CASSQDWALVNIDTQYF. The CDR3 DNA is TGTGCCAGCAGCCAAGATTGGGCCCTTGTCAATATAGATACGCAGTATTTT. Full variable domain (remainder filled in from reference TRBV14 and TRBJ2-3): EAGVTQFPSHSVIEKGQTVTLRCDPISGHDNLYWYRRVMGKEIKFLLHFVKESKQDESGMPNNRFLAERTGGTYSTLKVQPAELEDSGVYFCASSQDWALVNIDTQYFGPGTRLTVL.